These 30 T cell receptor beta chains were all obtained from the same sample, sequenced in a study of blood T cell repertoires in COVID-19. Some clones are missing from TCRdb's copy, which holds only in-frame ones; the method was immunoSEQ multiplex PCR. The sample shows around 370,000 clones, approximately 91% of them seen only once. The specimen sequenced was peripheral blood. The receptors here all came from a woman in her sixties or seventies with COVID-19, enrolled during active disease.

Turning to this clone: This CDR3 is also generated by other DNA sequences in the sample. V usage is TRBV6-5 and J usage is TRBJ1-2; no firm D call. Germline CDR1 reads MNHEY; CDR2 reads SVGAGI. This CDR3 has 11 amino acids. Trimming stripped 5 bases from V and 4 bases from J, with 5 bases between. In nucleotides, the CDR3 is TGTGCCAGCAGTCCGGGCTATGGCTACACCTTC. Translation: CASSPGYGYTF.

The genes are TRBV19 and TRBJ2-6; perhaps TRBD2 as D (5 bases). CDR1 is LNHDA and CDR2 is SQIVND in the germline V gene (reference sequence). The germline V and J ends were trimmed by 7 bases and 1 base, with 11 bases remaining between them. There are 15 residues in the CDR3. This chain's CDR3 is CASTSEESGANVLTF. CDR3 DNA: TGTGCCAGTACCTCGGAGGAGTCTGGGGCCAACGTCCTGACTTTC.

The chain has TRBV27 and TRBJ2-2; D is perhaps TRBD1 (5 bases). V lost 5 bases to trimming and J lost 2 bases, with 12 bases between them. CDR1 is MNHEY and CDR2 is SMNVEV in the germline V gene (reference sequence). This CDR3 is 15 amino acids long. CDR3 DNA: TGTGCCAGCAGTACGGTGACAGTTAACACCGGGGAGCTGTTTTTT. Its translation is CASSTVTVNTGELFF.

This clone was detected only once. V usage is TRBV10-3 and J usage is TRBJ1-6, with D possibly being TRBD1 (5 bases). Trimming shortened V by 1 base and J by 6 bases, and 10 bases separated the two germline ends. Germline V CDR1 and CDR2: ENHRY, SYGVKD. This CDR3 is built from 15 residues. The CDR3 region has the DNA TGTGCCATCAGTGAGTTTGGAGACAGTAATTCACCCCTCCACTTT. It yields the protein CAISEFGDSNSPLHF.

V and J are TRBV4-3 and TRBJ1-3; D uncertain. This CDR3 is built from 16 residues. Deletions cut 0 bases from V and 0 bases from J, with 9 bases between. CDR1 is LGHNA, CDR2 YSLEER, per germline. This CDR3 reads CASSQENSYSGNTIYF. CDR3 sequence (DNA): TGCGCCAGCAGCCAAGAAAACAGTTACTCTGGAAACACCATATATTTT.

This chain connects TRBV7-2 to TRBJ2-3; D might be TRBD2 (7 bases). The germline V gene encodes CDR1 SGHTA and CDR2 FQGNSA. V shed 1 base and J shed 4 bases, with 18 bases lying between them. The CDR3 sequence is 17 residues long. The CDR3 sequence: CASSLGGGYGGADTQYF. The CDR3 DNA follows: TGTGCCAGCAGCTTAGGCGGGGGCTACGGGGGCGCAGATACGCAGTATTTT.

This clone was recorded once. The V call is TRBV7-2, the J call TRBJ1-1; 9 bases match TRBD1. There are 16 residues in the CDR3. V shed 3 bases, J shed 4 bases, and the junction held 9 bases outside the gene matches. The V gene's germline CDR1 is SGHTA and CDR2 FQGNSA. CDR3 in amino acids: CASSFTGTGRATEAFF. The CDR3 bases are TGTGCCAGCAGCTTCACCGGGACAGGGAGGGCCACTGAAGCTTTCTTT.

On this clone: Other nucleotide sequences from this sample produce the same CDR3. The rearrangement joins TRBV5-6 to TRBJ1-5, with 9 bases that match TRBD1. CDR1 SGHDT and CDR2 YYEEEE come from the germline V gene. With 1 base clipped from V and 4 bases from J, the junction kept 3 bases outside the gene matches. The CDR3 covers 15 residues. CDR3 amino acids: CASSLRDRANQPQHF. The CDR3 region has the DNA TGTGCCAGCAGCTTGAGGGACAGGGCTAATCAGCCCCAGCATTTT.

The rearrangement joins TRBV7-2 to TRBJ1-3; D is unclear. Trimming removed 6 bases from V and 1 base from J, with 7 bases in between. Germline V gene sequence: CDR1 SGHTA, CDR2 FQGNSA. The CDR3 has 13 amino acids. The CDR3 here is CASRARSGNTIYF. Written as DNA, the CDR3 is TGTGCCAGCAGGGCCAGATCTGGAAACACCATATATTTT. Based on the CDR3 plus reference TRBV7-2 and TRBJ1-3, the full variable domain is GAGVSQSPSNKVTEKGKDVELRCDPISGHTALYWYRQSLGQGLEFLIYFQGNSAPDKSGLPSDRFSAERTGGSVSTLTIQRTQQEDSAVYLCASRARSGNTIYFGEGSWLTVV.

The V and J genes are TRBV24-1 and TRBJ2-1; a possible D gene is TRBD1 (5 bases). Germline CDR1 reads KGHDR; CDR2 reads SFDVKD. V lost 1 base, J lost 4 bases, and 13 bases lay in between. CDR3 length equals 16 residues. Here the CDR3 reads CATSDFQGSKYNEQFF. Here the CDR3 DNA reads TGTGCCACCAGTGATTTTCAGGGATCAAAGTACAATGAGCAGTTCTTC.

J is TRBJ2-7 and V is TRBV18; 15 bases are a match to TRBD2. The V gene's germline CDR1 is KGHSH and CDR2 LQKENI. The junction had 13 bases not matched to a gene; V was cut back by 6 bases and J by 4 bases. The CDR3 contains 18 residues. CDR3 loop: CASSPGTSGGPAPYEQYF. The CDR3 DNA sequence: TGTGCCAGCTCTCCCGGGACTAGCGGGGGGCCCGCCCCTTACGAGCAGTACTTC.

The genes are TRBV12-3 or TRBV12-4 and TRBJ2-5; 7 bases align to TRBD1. CDR3 length equals 13 residues. The ends lost 5 bases at V and 5 bases at J; junction bases unmatched: 5. The CDR3 region is CASSKTGYETQYF. The CDR3 DNA reads as TGTGCCAGCAGTAAGACAGGGTACGAGACCCAGTACTTC.

The chain links TRBV7-2 to TRBJ2-5; a weak D match, TRBD2 (5 bases). The germline gives CDR1 SGHTA, CDR2 FQGNSA. The germline V and J ends were trimmed by 5 bases and 2 bases, with 12 bases remaining between them. This CDR3 region has 14 residues. CDR3 sequence reads: CASSLGRRQETQYF. In nucleotides, the CDR3 is TGTGCCAGCAGCCTTGGGAGACGTCAAGAGACCCAGTACTTC.

The V call is TRBV2, the J call TRBJ1-2, with 7 bases that match TRBD1. Trimming took 5 bases from V and 8 from J; bases not matched to a gene: 8. CDR1 and CDR2 (germline): SNHLY, FYNNEI. The CDR3 consists of 13 residues. The CDR3 DNA is TGTGCCAGCAGTCATGGGGACAGTCGGGGCTACACCTTC. Its protein product is CASSHGDSRGYTF.

V gene TRBV6-5 combines with J gene TRBJ1-2; D gene ambiguous. Trimming took off 2 bases at V and 3 bases at J, with 16 bases between the two ends. The CDR3 sequence is 16 residues long. Germline V gene lookup returns CDR1 MNHEY and CDR2 SVGAGI. CDR3: CASSYGLPLGDYGYTF. The CDR3 DNA reads as TGTGCCAGCAGTTACGGACTGCCATTAGGTGACTATGGCTACACCTTC.

This chain connects TRBV15 to TRBJ2-7; D unresolved. CDR3 length equals 14 residues. CDR1 LNHNV and CDR2 YYDKDF come from the germline V gene (reference sequence). The germline V and J ends were trimmed by 0 bases and 3 bases, with 9 bases remaining between them. The CDR3 protein is CATSRDRHSYEQYF. The DNA for the CDR3 is TGTGCCACCAGCAGAGATCGGCACAGCTACGAGCAGTACTTC.

The chain joins TRBV28 to TRBJ2-3; 9 nucleotides line up with TRBD1. Germline V gene lookup returns CDR1 MDHEN and CDR2 SYDVKM. This CDR3 is 15 amino acids long. V gave up 7 bases and J gave up 3 bases; unmatched junction bases: 8. DNA for the CDR3: TGTGCCAGCACCCTACAGGGGGCGCGGACAGATACGCAGTATTTT. Residues: CASTLQGARTDTQYF.

The J gene is TRBJ2-5, the V gene TRBV2, with 7 positions matching TRBD1. The CDR3 is made up of 13 amino acids. Germline lookup yields CDR1 SNHLY and CDR2 FYNNEI. Trimming cost V 6 bases and J 4 bases; bases outside gene matches: 5. The CDR3 bases are TGTGCCAGCAGCGTAGACAGGGCAGAGACCCAGTACTTC. Its translation is CASSVDRAETQYF. Full variable domain (remainder filled in from reference TRBV2 and TRBJ2-5): EPEVTQTPSHQVTQMGQEVILRCVPISNHLYFYWYRQILGQKVEFLVSFYNNEISEKSEIFDDQFSVERPDGSNFTLKIRSTKLEDSAMYFCASSVDRAETQYFGPGTRLLVL.

The gene calls are TRBV14 and TRBJ2-7, with D possibly being TRBD2 (5 bases). Germline V lookup: CDR1 SGHDN, CDR2 FVKESK. The CDR3 covers 12 residues. Trimming removed 3 bases at V and 7 bases at J, with 10 bases between. The CDR3: CASSHGLGEQYF. The CDR3 bases are TGTGCCAGCAGCCACGGACTCGGAGAGCAGTACTTC.

The V call is TRBV10-3, the J call TRBJ1-6; D not certain. CDR1 is ENHRY, CDR2 SYGVKD, per germline. The CDR3 consists of 15 residues. Trimming pared 10 bases from V and 6 bases from J, leaving 19 bases between. The CDR3 here is CATQNEGRVNSPLHF. CDR3 sequence (DNA): TGTGCCACCCAGAACGAAGGGCGGGTTAATTCACCCCTCCACTTT.

The CDR3 bases are TGTGCCAGCAGCTTATGGCAGGGGCCCTATGGCTACACCTTC. Its protein is CASSLWQGPYGYTF. V is TRBV7-2 and J is TRBJ1-2, with D perhaps TRBD1 (6 bases). Trimming shortened V by 2 bases and J by 4 bases, and 11 bases separated the two germline ends. CDR3 length equals 14 residues. CDR1 SGHTA and CDR2 FQGNSA come from the germline V gene.

The rearrangement links TRBV5-6 to TRBJ2-7; 11 nucleotides match TRBD1. The CDR3 spans 14 residues. V trimming: 2 bases; J trimming: 3 bases; junction bases outside the gene matches: 1. Germline V lookup: CDR1 SGHDT, CDR2 YYEEEE. The CDR3 region is CASSFGTGGYEQYF. DNA for the CDR3: TGTGCCAGCAGCTTCGGGACAGGGGGCTACGAGCAGTACTTC.

The rearrangement joins TRBV5-1 to TRBJ1-1; a possible D gene is TRBD1 (5 bases). Between the trimmed V and J ends, which lost 4 bases and 5 bases, there was a span of 18 bases. Per germline, CDR1 SGHRS and CDR2 YFSETQ. This CDR3 contains 15 residues. The CDR3 protein is CASSGAVGVWTEAFF. The CDR3 nucleotides read TGCGCCAGCAGCGGGGCAGTCGGCGTATGGACTGAAGCTTTCTTT.

The chain joins TRBV7-9 to TRBJ1-3, with 9 bases matching TRBD1. Germline CDR1 SEHNR, CDR2 FQNEAQ (reference sequence). V lost 3 bases to trimming and J lost 1 base; unmatched junction nucleotides: 7. This CDR3 is built from 17 residues. CDR3 sequence (DNA): TGTGCCAGCAGCTTGTCCGGGACAGGGCTTTCTGGAAACACCATATATTTT. Translating gives CASSLSGTGLSGNTIYF.

This clone was found a few times. The chain is built from TRBV13 and TRBJ1-1; 7 bases map to TRBD1. With 8 bases clipped from V and 3 bases from J, the junction kept 9 bases outside the gene matches. The germline V gene encodes CDR1 PRHDT and CDR2 FYEKMQ (reference sequence). The length of the CDR3 is 14 residues. CDR3 in amino acids: CASGRRGRDTEAFF. The CDR3 coding sequence is TGTGCCAGCGGACGAAGGGGGCGCGACACTGAAGCTTTCTTT.

This rearrangement joins TRBV7-6 to TRBJ2-7, with 9 bases that match TRBD2. CDR1 and CDR2 (germline): SGHVS, FNYEAQ. The CDR3 length is 18 residues. The V segment lost 0 bases and the J segment 6 bases; nucleotides outside the gene matches: 15. CDR3 in amino acids: CASSLAGVGEAGGREQYF. CDR3 bases: TGTGCCAGCAGCTTAGCGGGGGTTGGTGAAGCGGGGGGCCGCGAGCAGTACTTC.

The chain is built from TRBV4-3 and TRBJ1-4; D is perhaps TRBD1 (6 bases). V lost 0 bases, J lost 1 base, and 6 bases lay in between. Germline-derived CDR1 and CDR2 are LGHNA and YSLEER. CDR3 length: 15 residues. The CDR3 sequence is CASSQEGGTNEKLFF. CDR3 sequence (DNA): TGCGCCAGCAGCCAAGAAGGGGGAACTAATGAAAAACTGTTTTTT.

The CDR3 reads CASSEFRSYEQYF. CDR3 in DNA: TGTGCCAGCAGTGAGTTTAGGAGTTACGAGCAGTACTTC. The V gene is TRBV6-1, the J gene TRBJ2-7; D gene uncertain. Trimming left V 3 bases short and J 4 bases short, with 10 bases between. The CDR3 loop spans 13 amino acids. Germline V gives CDR1 MNHNS, CDR2 SASEGT.

The J gene is TRBJ2-5, the V gene TRBV24-1; perhaps TRBD2 as D (5 bases). V was clipped by 5 bases and J by 5 bases, with 20 bases between them. Germline V gene lookup returns CDR1 KGHDR and CDR2 SFDVKD. The CDR3 covers 16 residues. CDR3 amino acids: CATSVGGFPSGETQYF. In DNA, the CDR3 is TGTGCCACCAGTGTCGGCGGGTTCCCGTCGGGGGAGACCCAGTACTTC.

V is TRBV27 and J is TRBJ2-3; D is unclear. CDR1 and CDR2 from the germline V gene are MNHEY and SMNVEV (reference sequence). Trimming removed 4 bases from V and 2 bases from J, with 7 bases in between. The CDR3 contains 13 residues. The CDR3 is CASSYFLTDTQYF. The CDR3 DNA is TGTGCCAGCAGTTACTTTCTCACAGATACGCAGTATTTT.